Following are 10 T cell receptor beta chains from one sample sequenced in a study of T cells in Graves' hyperthyroidism and ophthalmopathy. TCR beta CDR3 region amplification was performed from RNA transcripts. During a first-round RT-PCR of the TCR CDR3, the HTBI primer set was used. MiXCR, run by TCRdb on the multiplex PCR reads, gives a single entry per CDR3 protein. This sample has about 690,000 distinct CDR3 sequences, with 15% to 20% found just once. The sequenced sample was blood. The receptors stem from a man in his fifties or sixties with Graves' hyperthyroidism.

This clonotype was observed a few times. The V and J genes are TRBV28 and TRBJ2-5; D is unresolved. Per germline, CDR1 MDHEN and CDR2 SYDVKM. Trimming shortened V by 4 bases and J by 5 bases, and 17 bases separated the two germline ends. The CDR3 is 15 residues long. For the CDR3, the DNA is TGTGCCAGCAGTTCCCGGACCACCGCCGGGGAGACCCAGTACTTC. This encodes CASSSRTTAGETQYF.

This clonotype was observed many times. V gene TRBV5-1 combines with J gene TRBJ2-7; TRBD1 matches 11 bases. The CDR3 sequence is 16 residues long. Germline CDR1 reads SGHRS; CDR2 reads YFSETQ. Trimming took 4 bases from V and 0 from J; bases not matched to a gene: 6. This CDR3 is CASSLTGTGGSYEQYF. The DNA for the CDR3 is TGCGCCAGCAGCCTGACCGGGACAGGGGGCTCCTACGAGCAGTACTTC.

This clonotype was found many times. The chain couples TRBV19 to TRBJ2-7; no clear D gene. The V gene's germline CDR1 is LNHDA and CDR2 SQIVND (reference sequence). Deletions cut 5 bases from V and 4 bases from J, with 15 bases between. The CDR3 contains 14 residues. The CDR3 sequence: CASSPGTAEYEQYF. CDR3 in DNA: TGTGCCAGTAGTCCGGGCACAGCTGAATACGAGCAGTACTTC.

This clonotype was seen more than once but under ten times. This chain links TRBV9 with TRBJ1-1, with no clear D. The CDR3 loop spans 13 amino acids. CDR1 and CDR2 from the germline V gene are SGDLS and YYNGEE. The V end lost 1 base, the J end lost 3 bases, and 7 bases lay between the germline ends. CDR3 bases: TGTGCCAGCAGCGTACGGCGGGACACTGAAGCTTTCTTT. This sequence encodes CASSVRRDTEAFF. The full variable domain, with the rest looked up from reference TRBV9 and TRBJ1-1, is DSGVTQTPKHLITATGQRVTLRCSPRSGDLSVYWYQQSLDQGLQFLIQYYNGEERAKGNILERFSAQQFPDLHSELNLSSLELGDSALYFCASSVRRDTEAFFGQGTRLTVV.

The V call is TRBV4-3, the J call TRBJ2-5; D could derive from TRBD1 or TRBD2 (6 bases each). The germline CDR1 and CDR2 sequences are LGHNA and YSLEER. CDR3 length equals 15 residues. Trimming left V 0 bases short and J 7 bases short, with 15 bases between. The CDR3 spells CASSQDRGTPRTQYF. DNA for the CDR3: TGCGCCAGCAGCCAAGATAGGGGGACTCCGCGGACCCAGTACTTC.

The V and J genes are TRBV20-1 and TRBJ2-7; D unresolved. Germline assignment: CDR1 DFQATT and CDR2 SNEGSKA (reference sequence). The CDR3 totals 15 residues. Trimming took 0 bases from V and 0 from J, leaving 12 bases between them. CDR3 DNA sequence: TGCAGTGCTAGAGAGTTTGGACGGAACTCCTACGAGCAGTACTTC. Its translation is CSAREFGRNSYEQYF.

The CDR3 coding sequence is TGTGCCAGCAGCGTACTACCGGGACAGGGGGCCTTCAATGAGCAGTTCTTC. It specifies CASSVLPGQGAFNEQFF. This chain connects TRBV7-2 to TRBJ2-1; 12 bases agree with TRBD1. This CDR3 comprises 17 residues. V dropped 5 bases and J dropped 6; count of bases not matched to a gene: 11. Germline lookup yields CDR1 SGHTA and CDR2 FQGNSA.

In this sample, this clonotype turned up many times. The DNA for the CDR3 is TGTGCCAGCAGCTCGGGAAATATTAATTCACCCCTCCACTTT. It translates to CASSSGNINSPLHF. This sequence joins TRBV7-9 and TRBJ1-6; no clear D gene. The CDR3 runs 14 residues. The V end was cut by 4 bases, the J end by 6 bases, with 10 bases between. Germline CDR1 is SEHNR and CDR2 is FQNEAQ (reference sequence).

This clonotype was recorded at least ten times. The junction departs from the called germline gene at one end, perhaps through a read error. This chain uses TRBV7-9 with TRBJ1-1; possible D gene TRBD1, 6 bases. Germline values: CDR1 SEHNR, CDR2 FQNEAQ (reference sequence). The CDR3 loop spans 14 amino acids. The CDR3 region is CASSSTGMNTEAFF. The CDR3, as DNA: TGCGCCAGCAGCTCAACAGGGATGAACACTGAAGCTTTCTTT.

This clonotype was seen many times. The chain is built from TRBV28 and TRBJ1-1; TRBD1 agrees at 7 bases. J was trimmed by 0 bases and V by 6 bases; bases with no gene match: 10. CDR1 MDHEN and CDR2 SYDVKM come from the germline V gene. This CDR3 has 16 amino acids. The CDR3 nucleotides read TGTGCCAGCAGAACCGGGACAGCCAACATGAACACTGAAGCTTTCTTT. Translation gives CASRTGTANMNTEAFF.